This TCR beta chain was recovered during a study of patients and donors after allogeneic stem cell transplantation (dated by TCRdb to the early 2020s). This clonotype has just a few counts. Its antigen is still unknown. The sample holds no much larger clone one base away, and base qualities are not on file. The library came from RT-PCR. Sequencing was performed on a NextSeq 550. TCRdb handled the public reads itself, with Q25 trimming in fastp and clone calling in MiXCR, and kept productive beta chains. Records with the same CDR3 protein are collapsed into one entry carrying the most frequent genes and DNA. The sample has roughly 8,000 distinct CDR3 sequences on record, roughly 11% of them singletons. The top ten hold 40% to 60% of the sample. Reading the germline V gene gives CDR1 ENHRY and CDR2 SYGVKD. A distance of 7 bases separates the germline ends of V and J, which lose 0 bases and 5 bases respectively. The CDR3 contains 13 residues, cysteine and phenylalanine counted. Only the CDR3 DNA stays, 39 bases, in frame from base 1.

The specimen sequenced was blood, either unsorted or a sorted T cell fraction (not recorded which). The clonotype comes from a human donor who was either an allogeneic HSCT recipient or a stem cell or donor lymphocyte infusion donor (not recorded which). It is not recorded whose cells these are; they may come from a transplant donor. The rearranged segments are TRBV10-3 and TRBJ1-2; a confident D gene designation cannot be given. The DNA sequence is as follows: TGTGCCATCAGTGAGTCGAAAGGATATGGCTACACCTTC. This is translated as CAISESKGYGYTF.